This TCR beta chain was recorded in a study of vaccination and CD4 T cells after COVID-19. Study at large: Two doses of either BNT162b2 or mRNA-1273 vaccine were given to participants.

Researchers used the Oncomine TCR Beta short-read assay to sequence DNA from cultured CD4+ T cells. MiXCR, applied by TCRdb to the PCR reads, yields one record per CDR3 protein. The sample consists of 15,000 to 20,000 distinct CDR3 sequences, 45% to 60% of them appearing once. The CDR3 contains 16 residues. The V and J ends lost 5 bases and 2 bases respectively, with 17 bases between them. Study results and caveats: 304 of 307 vaccine-specific clones from convalescent patients were spike mono-reactive.

On this clonotype itself: What it recognizes is unknown.

Noted treatment: roughly ten-day PBMC culture with coronavirus spike peptide pools or control peptides (ViraFEST assay). For ViraFEST, peptide pools expanded antigen-specific T cells, after which the TCRs were sequenced. This clonotype was obtained from a human donor who had recovered from COVID-19. The rearrangement joins TRBV12-3 or TRBV12-4 to TRBJ2-3; D might be TRBD2 (7 bases). Sequenced material: CD4+ T cells from blood, cultured in vitro, taken before SARS-CoV-2 vaccination. The CDR3 is CASSQRGGPPTDTQYF. CDR3 nucleotide sequence: TGTGCCAGCAGTCAAAGGGGGGGACCTCCCACAGATACGCAGTATTTT.